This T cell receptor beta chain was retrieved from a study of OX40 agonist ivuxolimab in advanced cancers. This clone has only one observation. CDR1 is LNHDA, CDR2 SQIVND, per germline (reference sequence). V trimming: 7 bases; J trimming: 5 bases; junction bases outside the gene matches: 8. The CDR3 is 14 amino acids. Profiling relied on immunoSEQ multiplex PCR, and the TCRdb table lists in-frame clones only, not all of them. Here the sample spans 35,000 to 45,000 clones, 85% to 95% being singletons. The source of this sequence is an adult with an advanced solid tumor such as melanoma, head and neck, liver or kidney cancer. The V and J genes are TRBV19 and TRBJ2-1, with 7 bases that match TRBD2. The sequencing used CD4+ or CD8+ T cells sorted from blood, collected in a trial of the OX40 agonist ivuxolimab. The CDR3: CASNEGGAHNEQFF. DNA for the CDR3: TGTGCCAGTAATGAGGGAGGGGCACACAATGAGCAGTTCTTC.